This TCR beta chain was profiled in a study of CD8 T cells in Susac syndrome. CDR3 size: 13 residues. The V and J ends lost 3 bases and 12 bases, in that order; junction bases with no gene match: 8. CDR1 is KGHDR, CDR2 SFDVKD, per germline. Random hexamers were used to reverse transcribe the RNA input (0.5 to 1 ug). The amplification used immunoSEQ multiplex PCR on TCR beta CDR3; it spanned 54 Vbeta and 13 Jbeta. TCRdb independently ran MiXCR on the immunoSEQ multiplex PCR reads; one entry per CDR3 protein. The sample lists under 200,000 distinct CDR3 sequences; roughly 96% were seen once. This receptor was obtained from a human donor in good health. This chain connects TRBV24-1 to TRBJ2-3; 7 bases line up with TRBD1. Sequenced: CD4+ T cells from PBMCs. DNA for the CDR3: TGTGCCACCAGTGATACGACAGGGTGGGCCCAGTATTTT. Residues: CATSDTTGWAQYF.